This TCR beta chain was captured by sequencing in a study of blood T cell repertoires in COVID-19. CDR1 and CDR2 (germline): MNHNS, SASEGT. Trimming stripped 1 base from V and 8 bases from J, with 21 bases between. The CDR3 is made up of 17 amino acids. Data came from immunoSEQ multiplex PCR; TCRdb stores just in-frame clones and leaves some out. The top ten clones hold just under 3% of a sample with some 290,000 clones, under 90% of them seen once. Specimen: peripheral blood. The origin of this receptor is a woman in her sixties with active or convalescent COVID-19. This chain uses TRBV6-1 with TRBJ2-1, with D perhaps matching TRBD1 (6 bases). The CDR3 is CASSEGAGVRGFDEQFF. The CDR3 DNA follows: TGTGCCAGCAGTGAAGGGGCAGGGGTCCGTGGGTTCGATGAGCAGTTCTTC.